These 30 T cell receptor beta chains came from one sample sequenced in a study of OX40 agonist ivuxolimab in advanced cancers. Assay: immunoSEQ multiplex PCR; the TCRdb copy retains only in-frame clones and omits some. This table holds some 80,000 clones, 70% to 90% found once. Source: CD4+ or CD8+ T cells sorted from blood, taken in a trial of the OX40 agonist ivuxolimab. All receptors derive from an adult with an advanced solid tumor such as melanoma, head and neck, liver or kidney cancer.

V gene TRBV7-8 combines with J gene TRBJ2-3; a weak D match, TRBD2 (6 bases). The germline gives CDR1 SGHVS, CDR2 FQNEAQ. This CDR3 spans 16 amino acids. Trimming removed 0 bases at V and 2 bases at J, with 12 bases between. CDR3 DNA: TGTGCCAGCAGCTTAGCGACGGGGAGGTACACAGATACGCAGTATTTT. Its translation: CASSLATGRYTDTQYF.

The V gene is TRBV6-5, the J gene TRBJ2-5, with TRBD1 as a possible D gene (6 bases). Per the germline V gene, CDR1 is MNHEY and CDR2 is SVGAGI. V was shortened by 4 bases and J by 3 bases, with 9 bases between the two germline ends. The CDR3 runs to 13 residues. The CDR3 is CASSSRTEETQYF. The CDR3, as DNA: TGTGCCAGCAGTTCCAGGACAGAAGAGACCCAGTACTTC.

This clone was recorded only once. The V and J genes are TRBV27 and TRBJ1-2, with 7 bases identical to TRBD1. The CDR3 covers 15 residues. Losses at the gene ends were 5 bases for V and 0 bases for J; bases not matched to a gene: 6. The germline V gene encodes CDR1 MNHEY and CDR2 SMNVEV (reference sequence). The CDR3 protein is CASSLPTGSNYGYTF. The CDR3, as DNA: TGTGCCAGCAGTCTCCCGACAGGGTCTAACTATGGCTACACCTTC.

This chain connects TRBV11-2 to TRBJ1-5, with 8 bases aligning to TRBD1. The CDR3 totals 13 residues. Germline V gives CDR1 SGHAT, CDR2 FQNNGV. Trimming cost V 1 base and J 8 bases; bases outside gene matches: 1. The CDR3, as DNA: TGTGCCAGCAGCTTAGCAGGGGGCAAGCCCCAGCATTTT. This encodes CASSLAGGKPQHF.

The gene calls are TRBV6-5 and TRBJ2-7, with a tentative D call TRBD1 (6 bases). V gave up 2 bases and J gave up 3 bases, with 11 bases separating them. The CDR3 has 14 amino acids. CDR1 MNHEY and CDR2 SVGAGI come from the germline V gene. In DNA form, the CDR3 reads TGTGCCAGCAGTTACGGTCACAGGGACTACGAGCAGTACTTC. The encoded protein is CASSYGHRDYEQYF.

This rearrangement joins TRBV6-5 to TRBJ2-7; D gene unclear. CDR1 and CDR2 from the germline V gene are MNHEY and SVGAGI. This CDR3 is built from 14 residues. Trimming cost V 1 base and J 1 base, with 8 bases left between them. DNA for the CDR3: TGTGCCAGCAGTTACTTCGGGCAGTCCTACGAGCAGTACTTC. The encoded protein is CASSYFGQSYEQYF.

This sequence joins TRBV27 and TRBJ2-6, with TRBD1 identical over 7 bases. CDR1 is MNHEY, CDR2 SMNVEV, per germline (reference sequence). The CDR3 covers 17 residues. After removal of 6 bases from V and 0 bases from J, the junction contained 8 bases not matched to a gene. CDR3 protein: CASSHTGEGSGANVLTF. CDR3 bases: TGTGCCAGCAGCCATACAGGGGAAGGCTCTGGGGCCAACGTCCTGACTTTC.

This clone was observed a single time. One end of the junction fails to match germline, which may point to a read error. The chain employs TRBV6-1 and TRBJ2-7; weak D call: TRBD1 (5 bases). The germline CDR1 and CDR2 sequences are MNHNS and SASEGT. This CDR3 is built from 15 residues. For the CDR3, the DNA is TGTGCCAGCAGCGAAGGAAGGGGCGGCTACTACGAGCAGTACTTC. Protein: CASSEGRGGYYEQYF.

This clone appeared once. This chain links TRBV7-9 with TRBJ1-4, with D possibly TRBD1 on 5 matching bases. Germline V gives CDR1 SEHNR, CDR2 FQNEAQ (reference sequence). This CDR3 contains 15 residues. V gave up 6 bases and J gave up 5 bases, with 16 bases separating them. CDR3 in amino acids: CASSSIAQGNEKLFF. The CDR3 bases are TGTGCCAGCAGTAGTATAGCGCAGGGCAATGAAAAACTGTTTTTT.

V is TRBV9 and J is TRBJ2-7, with no clear D. The CDR3 loop spans 13 amino acids. In germline, CDR1 is SGDLS, CDR2 YYNGEE. The germline V and J ends were trimmed by 1 base and 9 bases, with 14 bases remaining between them. DNA for the CDR3: TGTGCCAGCAGCGTAAGTCCAGCGTCGGTGCAGTACTTC. This translates into CASSVSPASVQYF.

The chain couples TRBV5-1 to TRBJ1-2; no clear D. V lost 7 bases and J 1 base, leaving 11 bases between the germline ends. The germline gives CDR1 SGHRS, CDR2 YFSETQ. This CDR3 contains 13 residues. In nucleotides, the CDR3 is TGCGCCAGCGGCATCGGTTATAACTATGGCTACACCTTC. Protein sequence: CASGIGYNYGYTF.

The rearrangement uses TRBV6-5 and TRBJ1-1; D not resolved. The CDR3 is 13 amino acids. The V and J ends lost 4 bases and 7 bases respectively, with 13 bases between them. The germline gives CDR1 MNHEY, CDR2 SVGAGI. The CDR3: CASSSGKGLEAFF. The CDR3 DNA sequence: TGTGCCAGCAGTTCCGGAAAAGGCCTTGAAGCTTTCTTT.

This clone is a singleton in its sample. The rearrangement joins TRBV6-6 to TRBJ2-4, with D uncertain. The CDR3 is 12 amino acids. Germline V gene lookup returns CDR1 MNHNY and CDR2 SVGAGI (reference sequence). V lost 5 bases and J 4 bases, leaving 6 bases between the germline ends. CDR3 in amino acids: CASSNTKNIQYF. CDR3 in DNA: TGTGCCAGCAGTAACACGAAAAACATTCAGTACTTC.

V usage is TRBV5-1 and J usage is TRBJ1-2, with D tentatively TRBD1 (5 bases). CDR3 size: 16 residues. The V and J ends lost 3 bases and 4 bases respectively, with 19 bases between them. Per the germline V gene, CDR1 is SGHRS and CDR2 is YFSETQ. The CDR3 bases are TGCGCCAGCAGCTCGGCGGCACTTGGGACGGCCTATGGCTACACCTTC. Residues: CASSSAALGTAYGYTF.

The rearrangement joins TRBV29-1 to TRBJ2-3; 13 nucleotides line up with TRBD2. From germline, CDR1 is SQVTM and CDR2 ANQGSEA. This CDR3 comprises 14 residues. J lost 4 bases, V lost 7 bases, and 5 bases had no gene match. The CDR3 bases are TGCAGCGCTTCAGGACTAGCGGGGGCAGATACGCAGTATTTT. The encoded protein is CSASGLAGADTQYF.

The chain uses TRBV19 and TRBJ2-1, with D perhaps matching TRBD2 (5 bases). This CDR3 is 11 amino acids long. The V end lost 6 bases, the J end lost 7 bases, and 7 bases lay between the germline ends. The V gene's germline CDR1 is LNHDA and CDR2 SQIVND (reference sequence). The chain's CDR3 is CASSRGNEQFF. For the CDR3, the DNA is TGTGCCAGTAGCCGGGGAAATGAGCAGTTCTTC.

This clone showed up just once. This chain uses TRBV29-1 with TRBJ1-1; no clear D gene. The CDR3 spans 14 residues. The V and J ends lost 2 bases and 1 base respectively, with 11 bases between them. Germline-derived CDR1 and CDR2 are SQVTM and ANQGSEA. The CDR3 loop is CSVEPLGTNTEAFF. DNA for the CDR3: TGCAGCGTTGAACCGTTGGGCACGAACACTGAAGCTTTCTTT.

The J gene is TRBJ2-1, the V gene TRBV7-9; 10 bases line up with TRBD2. This CDR3 spans 15 amino acids. Trimming took 5 bases from V and 5 from J; bases not matched to a gene: 6. Germline V lookup: CDR1 SEHNR, CDR2 FQNEAQ (reference sequence). CDR3 amino acids: CASSGWTSGNNEQFF. CDR3 coding DNA: TGTGCCAGCAGCGGCTGGACTAGCGGTAACAATGAGCAGTTCTTC.

The V and J genes are TRBV20-1 and TRBJ2-1; D remains ambiguous. Germline CDR1 reads DFQATT; CDR2 reads SNEGSKA (reference sequence). CDR3 length: 11 amino acids. Trimming took 5 bases from V and 7 from J, leaving 9 bases between them. The CDR3, as DNA: TGCAGTGCTCGGACGGAAAATGAGCAGTTCTTC. It codes for CSARTENEQFF.

The gene calls are TRBV6-6 and TRBJ2-1, with TRBD2 identical over 11 bases. The CDR3 is made up of 14 amino acids. V trimming: 6 bases; J trimming: 6 bases; junction bases outside the gene matches: 4. CDR1 is MNHNY, CDR2 SVGAGI, per germline (reference sequence). The CDR3: CASRLAGDVNEQFF. CDR3 sequence (DNA): TGTGCCAGCAGACTAGCGGGGGATGTCAATGAGCAGTTCTTC.

This clone was seen a handful of times. The V call is TRBV5-1, the J call TRBJ1-1; TRBD1 matches 12 bases. Looked up from germline, CDR1 is SGHRS and CDR2 is YFSETQ. The CDR3 contains 15 residues. Trimming cost V 4 bases and J 10 bases; bases outside gene matches: 11. CDR3 sequence (DNA): TGCGCCAGCAGCCGAACGGCCGAGGGACAGGGGGCAGCTTTCTTT. This translates into CASSRTAEGQGAAFF.

This clone was recorded once. The chain employs TRBV7-8 and TRBJ1-4; TRBD1 is a possible D gene (6 bases). This CDR3 has 14 amino acids. Per germline, CDR1 SGHVS and CDR2 FQNEAQ. V was pared by 3 bases and J by 7 bases, with 12 bases between. CDR3 amino acids: CASSLGGAGEKLFF. CDR3 DNA sequence: TGTGCCAGCAGCTTGGGGGGCGCTGGTGAAAAACTGTTTTTT.

V usage is TRBV19 and J usage is TRBJ1-5; D ambiguous. Trimming took off 3 bases at V and 6 bases at J, with 9 bases between the two ends. Germline CDR1 reads LNHDA; CDR2 reads SQIVND (reference sequence). This CDR3 comprises 13 residues. CDR3 protein: CASSMGFGQPQHF. The CDR3 nucleotides read TGTGCCAGTAGTATGGGGTTCGGTCAGCCCCAGCATTTT.

The CDR3 loop reads CASRVTGSNYEQYF. The CDR3 DNA reads as TGTGCCAGCAGGGTGACAGGGAGTAACTACGAGCAGTACTTC. The chain employs TRBV6-5 and TRBJ2-5, with 7 bases that match TRBD1. The end of the DNA aligns better with TRBJ2-7, so the J call may be wrong. The CDR3 is made up of 14 amino acids. Per germline, CDR1 MNHEY and CDR2 SVGAGI.

The chain recombines TRBV5-6 with TRBJ1-4, with 7 nucleotides matching TRBD1. The CDR3 is 17 residues long. The V and J ends lost 0 bases and 2 bases, in that order; junction bases with no gene match: 7. Germline CDR1 and CDR2: SGHDT and YYEEEE. The CDR3 region has the DNA TGTGCCAGCAGCTTGGGACAGGGTGGGTCGACTAATGAAAAACTGTTTTTT. Amino acids: CASSLGQGGSTNEKLFF.

The chain joins TRBV6-6 to TRBJ2-7; possible D gene TRBD2, 5 bases. The CDR3 is made up of 13 amino acids. Trimming stripped 6 bases from V and 7 bases from J, with 16 bases between. Germline CDR1 and CDR2: MNHNY and SVGAGI (reference sequence). The CDR3 DNA reads as TGTGCCAGCAGAACTAGGGCCCCGGGGGAGCAGTACTTC. This codes for CASRTRAPGEQYF.

The chain joins TRBV5-1 to TRBJ1-1; no clear D. Germline lookup yields CDR1 SGHRS and CDR2 YFSETQ. This CDR3 has 15 residues. Trimming stripped 1 base from V and 1 base from J, with 11 bases between. DNA of the CDR3: TGCGCCAGCAGCTTGTACCCGACTGAGAACACTGAAGCTTTCTTT. Its protein product is CASSLYPTENTEAFF.

The rearrangement links TRBV7-2 to TRBJ2-5, with 7 bases matching TRBD1. CDR1 and CDR2 from the germline V gene are SGHTA and FQGNSA. The CDR3 is 17 amino acids. Trimming took 0 bases from V and 5 from J; bases not matched to a gene: 12. The chain's CDR3 is CASSLATTGVFGETQYF. CDR3 nucleotides: TGTGCCAGCAGCTTAGCAACAACAGGGGTATTCGGGGAGACCCAGTACTTC.

The V and J genes are TRBV20-1 and TRBJ1-5, with TRBD1 matching over 9 bases. The CDR3 is 11 amino acids. V trimming: 5 bases; J trimming: 14 bases; junction bases outside the gene matches: 7. Germline assignment: CDR1 DFQATT and CDR2 SNEGSKA (reference sequence). The CDR3 DNA is TGCAGTGCTTTCATCCGGGACAGGGAGCATTTT. Its protein product is CSAFIRDREHF.

This chain links TRBV27 with TRBJ2-6; unclear D gene. The CDR3 has 16 residues. Germline V lookup: CDR1 MNHEY, CDR2 SMNVEV (reference sequence). Trimming removed 3 bases from V and 4 bases from J, with 13 bases in between. CDR3 coding DNA: TGTGCCAGCAGTTTCCTCCAAACTTCCGGGGCCAACGTCCTGACTTTC. Translation gives CASSFLQTSGANVLTF.